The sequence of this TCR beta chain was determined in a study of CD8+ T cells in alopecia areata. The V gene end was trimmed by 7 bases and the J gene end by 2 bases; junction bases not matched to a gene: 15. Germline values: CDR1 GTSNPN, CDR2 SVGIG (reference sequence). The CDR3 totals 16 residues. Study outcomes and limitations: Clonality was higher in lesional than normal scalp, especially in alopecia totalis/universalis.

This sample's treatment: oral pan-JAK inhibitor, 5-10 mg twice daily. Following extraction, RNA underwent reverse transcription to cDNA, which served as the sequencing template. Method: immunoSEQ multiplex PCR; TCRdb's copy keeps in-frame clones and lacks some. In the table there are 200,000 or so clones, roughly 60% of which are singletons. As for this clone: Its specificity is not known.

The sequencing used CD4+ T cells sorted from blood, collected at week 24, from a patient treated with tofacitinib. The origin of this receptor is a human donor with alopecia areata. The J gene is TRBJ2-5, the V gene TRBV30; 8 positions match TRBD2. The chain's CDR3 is CAFITLAGSIQETQYF. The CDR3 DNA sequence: TGTGCCTTCATAACATTAGCGGGGAGCATTCAAGAGACCCAGTACTTC.